The 4 T cell receptor beta chains below were found in one sample sequenced in a study of cytomegalovirus exposure and HLA in healthy donors. The PCR made use of 60 Vbeta and 13 Jbeta primers. The data were produced by immunoSEQ multiplex PCR, yet TCRdb's version contains in-frame clones alone and is incomplete. The data show roughly 120,000 clones, 75% to 85% seen once. Source material: PBMCs. These receptors were obtained from a man aged 30-40 years in good health and CMV-seronegative.

This chain joins TRBV30 and TRBJ1-2, with no clear D. Germline V CDR1 and CDR2: GTSNPN, SVGIG (reference sequence). V lost 2 bases, J lost 2 bases, and 6 bases lay in between. The CDR3 spans 12 residues. CDR3 region: CAWSNGNYGYTF. The CDR3 DNA sequence: TGTGCCTGGAGTAACGGGAACTATGGCTACACCTTC.

The chain recombines TRBV28 with TRBJ2-2; 8 bases align to TRBD2. From germline, CDR1 is MDHEN and CDR2 SYDVKM. Trimming cost V 8 bases and J 3 bases; bases outside gene matches: 5. The CDR3 is 14 amino acids. The CDR3 reads CASRAGADTGELFF. The CDR3 DNA follows: TGTGCCAGCCGAGCGGGAGCGGACACCGGGGAGCTGTTTTTT.

The chain recombines TRBV5-6 with TRBJ2-2; TRBD2 is a possible D gene (6 bases). The CDR3 covers 15 residues. Trimming took 4 bases from V and 4 from J, leaving 14 bases between them. The V gene's germline CDR1 is SGHDT and CDR2 YYEEEE. CDR3 nucleotide sequence: TGTGCCAGCAGCAGTCTAGCGATTATCACCGGGGAGCTGTTTTTT. This encodes CASSSLAIITGELFF.

The chain is built from TRBV27 and TRBJ2-3, with D perhaps matching TRBD1 (5 bases). Germline CDR1 reads MNHEY; CDR2 reads SMNVEV (reference sequence). The CDR3 is 16 amino acids. Between the trimmed V and J ends, which lost 3 bases and 1 base, there was a span of 14 bases. In nucleotides, the CDR3 is TGTGCCAGCAGTTTTGCAGGGAAGCAAGGCACAGATACGCAGTATTTT. This translates into CASSFAGKQGTDTQYF.